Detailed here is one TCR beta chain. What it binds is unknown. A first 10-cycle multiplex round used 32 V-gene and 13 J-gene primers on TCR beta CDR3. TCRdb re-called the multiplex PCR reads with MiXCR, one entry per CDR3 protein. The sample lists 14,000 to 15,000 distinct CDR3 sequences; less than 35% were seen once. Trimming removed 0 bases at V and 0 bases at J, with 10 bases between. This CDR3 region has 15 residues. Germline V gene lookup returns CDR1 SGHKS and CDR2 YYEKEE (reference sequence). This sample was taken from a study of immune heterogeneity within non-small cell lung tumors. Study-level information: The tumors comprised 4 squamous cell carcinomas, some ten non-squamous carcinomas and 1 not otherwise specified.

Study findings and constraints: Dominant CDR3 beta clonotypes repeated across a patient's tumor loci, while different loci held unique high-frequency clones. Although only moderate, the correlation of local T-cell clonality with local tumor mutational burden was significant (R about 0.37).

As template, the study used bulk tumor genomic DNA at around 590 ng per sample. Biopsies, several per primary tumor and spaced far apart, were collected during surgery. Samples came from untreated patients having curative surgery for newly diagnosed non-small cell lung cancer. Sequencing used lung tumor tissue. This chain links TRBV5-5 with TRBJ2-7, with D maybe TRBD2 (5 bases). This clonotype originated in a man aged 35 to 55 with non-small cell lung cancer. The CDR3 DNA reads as TGTGCCAGCAGCTTGGCCCCTAGCAGCTCCTACGAGCAGTACTTC. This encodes CASSLAPSSSYEQYF. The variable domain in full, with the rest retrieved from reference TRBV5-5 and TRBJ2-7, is DAGVTQSPTHLIKTRGQQVTLRCSPISGHKSVSWYQQVLGQGPQFIFQYYEKEERGRGNFPDRFSARQFPNYSSELNVNALLLGDSALYLCASSLAPSSSYEQYFGPGTRLTVT.